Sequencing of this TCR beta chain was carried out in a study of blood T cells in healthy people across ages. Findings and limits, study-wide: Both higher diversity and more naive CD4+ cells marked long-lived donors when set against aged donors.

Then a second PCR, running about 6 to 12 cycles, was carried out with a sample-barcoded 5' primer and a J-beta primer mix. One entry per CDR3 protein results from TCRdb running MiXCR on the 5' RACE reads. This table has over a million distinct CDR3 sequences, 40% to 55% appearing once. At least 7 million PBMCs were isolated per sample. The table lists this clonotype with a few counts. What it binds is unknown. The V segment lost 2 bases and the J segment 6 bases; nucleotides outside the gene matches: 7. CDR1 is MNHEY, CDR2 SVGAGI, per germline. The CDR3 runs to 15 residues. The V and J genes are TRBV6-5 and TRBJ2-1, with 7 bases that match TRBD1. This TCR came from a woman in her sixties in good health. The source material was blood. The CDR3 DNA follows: TGTGCCAGCAGTTACGGGGGACAGTCGGCCAATGAGCAGTTCTTC. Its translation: CASSYGGQSANEQFF.